This entry concerns a single TCR beta chain. A second PCR, run for roughly 7 to 12 cycles, used a sample-barcoded 5' primer plus a J-beta primer mix. TCRdb re-analysed the 5' RACE reads in MiXCR, keeping a single row per CDR3 protein. The repertoire holds some 1.5 million distinct CDR3 sequences, with roughly two fifths as singletons. This sample stems from a study of blood T cells in healthy people across ages. The sequence derives from a woman aged 18-30 years in good health. The sequenced sample was blood.

CDR3 protein: CSESGGYTF. The CDR3 nucleotides are TGCAGTGAGTCTGGGGGCTACACCTTC. The rearrangement uses TRBV20-1 and TRBJ1-2; D is unresolved. The V and J ends lost 7 bases and 8 bases respectively, with 8 bases between them. From germline, CDR1 is DFQATT and CDR2 SNEGSKA (reference sequence). The CDR3 spans 9 residues.